This entry is about one TCR beta chain. The CDR3 covers 14 residues. The germline V gene encodes CDR1 SGDLS and CDR2 YYNGEE. After removal of 0 bases from V and 10 bases from J, the junction contained 6 bases not matched to a gene. This sample was taken from a study of identifying expanded T cells in peripheral blood. No infections or other immune events were documented during collection. Clones were read by immunoSEQ multiplex PCR, and TCRdb kept only the in-frame ones, dropping some. This table holds over 90,000 clones, more than 70% found once. The chain carries TRBV9 and TRBJ2-1; 8 nucleotides match TRBD2. This clonotype was sampled from a person aged 18-70 years in good health. Sequenced: blood. This chain's CDR3 is CASSVDGTSPEQFF. The CDR3 bases are TGTGCCAGCAGCGTAGATGGGACTAGTCCCGAGCAGTTCTTC.